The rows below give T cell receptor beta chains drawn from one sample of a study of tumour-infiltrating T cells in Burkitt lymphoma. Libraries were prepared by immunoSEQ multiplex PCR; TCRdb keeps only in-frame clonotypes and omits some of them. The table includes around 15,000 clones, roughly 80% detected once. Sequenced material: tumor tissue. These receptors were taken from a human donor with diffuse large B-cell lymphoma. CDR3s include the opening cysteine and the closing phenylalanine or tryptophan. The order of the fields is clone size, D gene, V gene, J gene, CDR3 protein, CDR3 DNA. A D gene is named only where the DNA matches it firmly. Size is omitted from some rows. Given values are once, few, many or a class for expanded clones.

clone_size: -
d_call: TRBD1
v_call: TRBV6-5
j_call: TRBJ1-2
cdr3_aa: CAATRQGANYGYTF
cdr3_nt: TGTGCCGCCACGCGACAGGGGGCGAACTATGGCTACACCTTC

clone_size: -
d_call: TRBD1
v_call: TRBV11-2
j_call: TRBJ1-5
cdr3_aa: CASSQDRDQPQHF
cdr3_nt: TGTGCCAGCAGCCAGGACAGGGACCAGCCCCAGCATTTT

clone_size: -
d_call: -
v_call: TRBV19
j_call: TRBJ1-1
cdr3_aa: CASRVGTEAFF
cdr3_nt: TGTGCCAGTAGGGTTGGCACTGAAGCTTTCTTT

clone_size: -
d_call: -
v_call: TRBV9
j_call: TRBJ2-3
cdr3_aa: CASSVVAIGADTQYF
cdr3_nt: TGTGCCAGCAGCGTAGTGGCAATCGGGGCAGATACGCAGTATTTT

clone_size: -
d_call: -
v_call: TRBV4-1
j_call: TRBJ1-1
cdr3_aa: CASSQTWTTGSMNTEAFF
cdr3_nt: TGCGCCAGCAGCCAAACATGGACCACAGGTTCTATGAACACTGAAGCTTTCTTT

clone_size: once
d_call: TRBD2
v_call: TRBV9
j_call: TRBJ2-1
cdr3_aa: CASSVGGGSIEQFF
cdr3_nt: TGTGCCAGCAGCGTAGGGGGGGGTTCGATTGAGCAGTTCTTC

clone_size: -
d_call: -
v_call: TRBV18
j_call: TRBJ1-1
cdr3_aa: CASSPRAQGWDTEAFF
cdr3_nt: TGTGCCAGCTCACCGCGAGCACAGGGTTGGGACACTGAAGCTTTCTTT

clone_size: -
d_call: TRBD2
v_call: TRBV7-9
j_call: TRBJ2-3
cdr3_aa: CASSLDTGGPSDTQYF
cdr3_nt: TGTGCCAGCAGCTTAGATACGGGAGGGCCATCAGATACGCAGTATTTT

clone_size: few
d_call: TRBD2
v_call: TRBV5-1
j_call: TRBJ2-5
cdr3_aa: CASSALAGGQETQYF
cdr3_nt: TGCGCCAGCAGCGCACTAGCGGGGGGCCAAGAGACCCAGTACTTC

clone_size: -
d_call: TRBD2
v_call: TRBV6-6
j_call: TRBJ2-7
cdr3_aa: CASSYGAGGAYEQYF
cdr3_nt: TGTGCCAGCAGTTACGGGGCGGGGGGGGCCTACGAGCAGTACTTC

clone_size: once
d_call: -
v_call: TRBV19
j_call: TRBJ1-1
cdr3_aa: CASSIDGGGFEAFF
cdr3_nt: TGTGCCAGTAGTATAGATGGCGGGGGCTTTGAAGCTTTCTTT

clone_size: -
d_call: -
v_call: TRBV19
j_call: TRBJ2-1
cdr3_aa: CASSNRDTEQFF
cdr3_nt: TGTGCCAGTAGTAACCGGGACACTGAGCAGTTCTTC

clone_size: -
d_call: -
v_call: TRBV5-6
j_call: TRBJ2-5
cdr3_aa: CASSPSGRVQETQYF
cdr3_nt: TGTGCCAGCAGCCCCAGCGGGCGAGTCCAAGAAACCCAGTACTTC

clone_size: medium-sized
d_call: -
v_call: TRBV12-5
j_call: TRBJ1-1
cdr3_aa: CASASGTTEAFF
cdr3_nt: TGTGCTAGTGCCTCAGGAACCACTGAAGCTTTCTTT

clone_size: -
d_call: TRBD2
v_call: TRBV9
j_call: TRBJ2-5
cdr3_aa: CASSPRGGLLLETQYF
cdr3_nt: TGTGCCAGCAGCCCTCGTGGGGGACTATTGTTGGAGACCCAGTACTTC

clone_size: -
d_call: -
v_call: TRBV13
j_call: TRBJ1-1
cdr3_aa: CASTYLRWDSNTEAFF
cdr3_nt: TGTGCCAGCACCTATCTCAGATGGGATTCAAACACTGAAGCTTTCTTT

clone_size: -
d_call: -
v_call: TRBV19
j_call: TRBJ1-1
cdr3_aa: CASSIGAGNTEAFF
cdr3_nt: TGTGCCAGTAGTATAGGGGCAGGGAACACTGAAGCTTTCTTT

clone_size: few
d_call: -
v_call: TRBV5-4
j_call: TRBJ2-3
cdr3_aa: CASSLAVADTQYF
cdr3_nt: TGTGCCAGCAGCTTGGCCGTTGCAGATACGCAGTATTTT

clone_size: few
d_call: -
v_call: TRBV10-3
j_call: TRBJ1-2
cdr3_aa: CAISEGGYGYTF
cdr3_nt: TGTGCCATCAGTGAGGGTGGCTATGGCTACACCTTC

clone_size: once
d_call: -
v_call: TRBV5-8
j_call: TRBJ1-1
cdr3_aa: CASSLAAGGNTEAFF
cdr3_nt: TGTGCCAGCAGCTTGGCGGCCGGGGGGAACACTGAAGCTTTCTTT

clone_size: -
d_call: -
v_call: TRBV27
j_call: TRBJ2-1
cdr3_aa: CASSLGAGHNEQFF
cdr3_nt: TGTGCCAGCAGTTTAGGAGCCGGACACAATGAGCAGTTCTTC

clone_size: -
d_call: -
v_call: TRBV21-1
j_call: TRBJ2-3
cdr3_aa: CASSLNPTSGRAWDTQYF
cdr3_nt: TGTGCCAGCAGCCTCAACCCGACCAGCGGGAGGGCCTGGGATACGCAGTATTTT

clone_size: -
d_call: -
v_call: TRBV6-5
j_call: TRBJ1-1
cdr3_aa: CASSYSYPGAGTEAFF
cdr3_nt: TGTGCCAGCAGTTACTCGTATCCCGGTGCAGGGACTGAAGCTTTCTTT

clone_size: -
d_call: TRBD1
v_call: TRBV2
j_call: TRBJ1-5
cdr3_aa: CASSEGRAGGNQPQHF
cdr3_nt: TGTGCCAGCAGTGAAGGACGGGCAGGGGGGAATCAGCCCCAGCATTTT

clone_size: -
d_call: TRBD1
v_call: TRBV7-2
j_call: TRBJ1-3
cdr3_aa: CASSPDRVAGNTIYF
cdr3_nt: TGTGCCAGCAGTCCGGACAGGGTCGCTGGAAACACCATATATTTT

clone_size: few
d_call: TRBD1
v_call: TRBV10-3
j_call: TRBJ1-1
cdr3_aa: CAISTGERNTEAFF
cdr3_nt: TGTGCCATCAGTACAGGGGAACGAAACACTGAAGCTTTCTTT

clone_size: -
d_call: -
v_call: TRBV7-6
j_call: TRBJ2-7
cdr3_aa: CASSSEGGYEQYF
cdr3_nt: TGTGCCAGCAGCTCCGAAGGGGGGTACGAGCAGTACTTC

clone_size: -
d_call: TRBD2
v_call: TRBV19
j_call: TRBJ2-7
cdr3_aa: CASSWAGGPYEQYF
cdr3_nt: TGTGCCAGTAGTTGGGCGGGAGGTCCATACGAGCAGTACTTC